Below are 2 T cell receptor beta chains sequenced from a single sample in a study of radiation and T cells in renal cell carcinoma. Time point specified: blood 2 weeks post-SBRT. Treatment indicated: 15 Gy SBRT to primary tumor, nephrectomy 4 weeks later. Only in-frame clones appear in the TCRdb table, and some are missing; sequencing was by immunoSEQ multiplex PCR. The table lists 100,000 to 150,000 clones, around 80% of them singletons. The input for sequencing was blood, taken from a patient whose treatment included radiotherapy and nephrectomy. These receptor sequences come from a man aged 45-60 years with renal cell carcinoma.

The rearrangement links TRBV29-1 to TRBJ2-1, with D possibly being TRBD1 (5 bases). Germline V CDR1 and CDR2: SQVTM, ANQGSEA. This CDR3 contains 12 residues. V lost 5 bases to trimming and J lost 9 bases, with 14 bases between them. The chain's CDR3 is CSVSVGRIEQFF. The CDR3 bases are TGCAGCGTTTCGGTGGGGCGGATTGAGCAGTTCTTC.

The CDR3 DNA reads as TGCGCCAGCAGCGCTCAGGGGTCAACTAATGAAAAACTGTTTTTT. This encodes CASSAQGSTNEKLFF. The genes are TRBV5-1 and TRBJ1-4; tentative D call: TRBD1 (6 bases). The CDR3 is 15 residues long. V gave up 4 bases and J gave up 0 bases, with 10 bases separating them. Looked up from germline, CDR1 is SGHRS and CDR2 is YFSETQ.